The 13 T cell receptor beta chains reported below all come from one sample, sequenced in a study of blood T cell repertoires in COVID-19. Assay used: immunoSEQ multiplex PCR; TCRdb lists only in-frame clones, some missing. The sample shows roughly 100,000 clones, 75% to 95% of them seen only once. What was sequenced was peripheral blood. These receptors all come from a man between 18 and 35 years old with acute or convalescent COVID-19.

A few counts support this clone. V is TRBV19 and J is TRBJ1-4; D unresolved. This CDR3 is built from 13 residues. Trimming removed 3 bases at V and 4 bases at J, with 6 bases between. Germline V gives CDR1 LNHDA, CDR2 SQIVND (reference sequence). CDR3 sequence: CASSMAFNEKLFF. The CDR3 nucleotides read TGTGCCAGTAGTATGGCATTTAATGAAAAACTGTTTTTT.

V usage is TRBV7-9 and J usage is TRBJ1-2; 7 positions agree with TRBD1. In germline, CDR1 is SEHNR, CDR2 FQNEAQ (reference sequence). CDR3 size: 13 residues. The V segment lost 4 bases and the J segment 8 bases; nucleotides outside the gene matches: 7. The CDR3 DNA reads as TGTGCCAGCAGCTCATCCTACAGGGGAGGCTACACCTTC. Translated, it gives CASSSSYRGGYTF. Using reference TRBV7-9 and TRBJ1-2 for the parts outside the CDR3, the full variable domain is DTGVSQNPRHKITKRGQNVTFRCDPISEHNRLYWYRQTLGQGPEFLTYFQNEAQLEKSRLLSDRFSAERPKGSFSTLEIQRTEQGDSAMYLCASSSSYRGGYTFGSGTRLTVV.

V is TRBV10-1 and J is TRBJ1-3; 7 nucleotides align to TRBD1. The CDR3 contains 14 residues. CDR1 and CDR2 from the germline V gene are WNHNN and SYGVQD (reference sequence). After removal of 7 bases from V and 2 bases from J, the junction contained 5 bases not matched to a gene. This CDR3 reads CASTGGQPGNTIYF. The CDR3 region has the DNA TGCGCCAGCACCGGGGGACAGCCTGGAAACACCATATATTTT.

The chain has TRBV5-1 and TRBJ1-4, with D possibly being TRBD1 (6 bases). CDR3 size: 14 residues. Germline lookup yields CDR1 SGHRS and CDR2 YFSETQ. Trimming took off 6 bases at V and 6 bases at J, with 15 bases between the two ends. The DNA of the CDR3 is TGCGCCAGCACCGTGGGGGCCCCGGATGAAAAACTGTTTTTT. Encoded protein: CASTVGAPDEKLFF.

V is TRBV3-1 (or the pseudogene TRBV3-2) and J is TRBJ1-1; 7 bases match TRBD1. Germline CDR1 reads LGHDT; CDR2 reads YNNKEL (reference sequence). This CDR3 is built from 15 residues. V shed 0 bases, J shed 6 bases, and the junction held 7 bases outside the gene matches. This CDR3 is CASSQEGLQGAEAFF. Here the CDR3 DNA reads TGTGCCAGCAGCCAAGAGGGTTTGCAGGGGGCTGAAGCTTTCTTT.

A single count supports this clone. The chain combines TRBV27 with TRBJ1-2; 7 nucleotides agree with TRBD1. Germline values: CDR1 MNHEY, CDR2 SMNVEV (reference sequence). Trimming at V came to 6 bases and at J to 8 bases, leaving 12 bases not matched to a gene. CDR3 size: 14 residues. CDR3 bases: TGTGCCAGCAGGATGGGGACAGCGAGGAAGGGCTACACCTTC. Residues: CASRMGTARKGYTF.

The J gene is TRBJ1-1, the V gene TRBV30; tentative D call: TRBD1 (5 bases). CDR3 length: 16 residues. Trimming took 0 bases from V and 0 from J, leaving 14 bases between them. Germline CDR1 GTSNPN, CDR2 SVGIG (reference sequence). This chain's CDR3 is CAWSVVKGIVNTEAFF. The CDR3 DNA follows: TGTGCCTGGAGTGTAGTGAAGGGGATCGTGAACACTGAAGCTTTCTTT.

The chain couples TRBV5-1 to TRBJ1-3, with D possibly matching TRBD1 (5 bases). Germline CDR1 and CDR2: SGHRS and YFSETQ. The CDR3 length is 15 residues. The V gene lost 0 bases and the J gene lost 4 bases, with 11 bases spanning the gap. Written as DNA, the CDR3 is TGCGCCAGCAGCTTGGATCCAGGGTACGGAAACACCATATATTTT. Translating it yields CASSLDPGYGNTIYF.

The chain has TRBV3-1 (or the pseudogene TRBV3-2) and TRBJ1-5; the D gene is possibly TRBD1 (5 bases). Trimming removed 4 bases at V and 0 bases at J, with 19 bases between. This CDR3 spans 18 amino acids. CDR1 is LGHDT and CDR2 is YNNKEL in the germline V gene (reference sequence). The CDR3 nucleotides are TGTGCCAGCAGCCTCCCCCGGGGGGGGGTGATTAGCAATCAGCCCCAGCATTTT. Its protein is CASSLPRGGVISNQPQHF.

This chain joins TRBV28 and TRBJ1-5; 7 bases line up with TRBD1. The germline gives CDR1 MDHEN, CDR2 SYDVKM. This CDR3 is 17 amino acids long. V dropped 2 bases and J dropped 1; count of bases not matched to a gene: 8. CDR3 bases: TGTGCCAGCAGTTTACGTTCAGGGGGACGAAGCAATCAGCCCCAGCATTTT. It encodes CASSLRSGGRSNQPQHF.

The chain recombines TRBV19 with TRBJ2-2; maybe TRBD2 (5 bases). The CDR3 consists of 14 residues. The V gene's germline CDR1 is LNHDA and CDR2 SQIVND (reference sequence). V lost 3 bases and J 6 bases, leaving 11 bases between the germline ends. The CDR3 DNA reads as TGTGCCAGTAGTATCCGGGGTTGGTCCGGGGAGCTGTTTTTT. Encoded protein: CASSIRGWSGELFF.

V usage is TRBV3-1 (or the pseudogene TRBV3-2) and J usage is TRBJ1-6; D may be TRBD1 (5 bases). Germline values: CDR1 LGHDT, CDR2 YNNKEL (reference sequence). Trimming shortened V by 2 bases and J by 9 bases, and 11 bases separated the two germline ends. CDR3 length: 14 residues. The CDR3 DNA is TGTGCCAGCAGCCAAAGGGACTGGGGTTCACCCCTCCACTTT. Its protein product is CASSQRDWGSPLHF.

This chain joins TRBV5-1 and TRBJ2-7, with D maybe TRBD2 (5 bases). V lost 0 bases, J lost 0 bases, and 10 bases lay in between. This CDR3 has 15 residues. Germline V gene data show CDR1 as SGHRS and CDR2 as YFSETQ. The CDR3 reads CASSLEEDLSYEQYF. CDR3 DNA: TGCGCCAGCAGCTTGGAGGAGGACCTCTCCTACGAGCAGTACTTC. Supplemented by reference TRBV5-1 and TRBJ2-7, the full variable domain reads KAGVTQTPRYLIKTRGQQVTLSCSPISGHRSVSWYQQTPGQGLQFLFEYFSETQRNKGNFPGRFSGRQFSNSRSEMNVSTLELGDSALYLCASSLEEDLSYEQYFGPGTRLTVT.